The clone carrying this T cell receptor (beta chain) has only a few counts. Method: immunoSEQ multiplex PCR; TCRdb's copy keeps in-frame clones and lacks some. The sample records some 80,000 clones, about four fifths being singletons. Germline assignment: CDR1 MNHEY and CDR2 SMNVEV (reference sequence). The V gene lost 5 bases and the J gene lost 4 bases, with 14 bases spanning the gap. This CDR3 has 14 amino acids. The sample originates from a study of blood T cell repertoires in COVID-19. Sequenced input: peripheral blood. The receptor was isolated from a woman older than 75 with active or convalescent COVID-19. This chain joins TRBV27 and TRBJ1-1, with D perhaps matching TRBD1 (6 bases). CDR3 amino acids: CASSLRGSITEAFF. CDR3 DNA sequence: TGTGCCAGCAGTCTTAGGGGGTCAATCACTGAAGCTTTCTTT.